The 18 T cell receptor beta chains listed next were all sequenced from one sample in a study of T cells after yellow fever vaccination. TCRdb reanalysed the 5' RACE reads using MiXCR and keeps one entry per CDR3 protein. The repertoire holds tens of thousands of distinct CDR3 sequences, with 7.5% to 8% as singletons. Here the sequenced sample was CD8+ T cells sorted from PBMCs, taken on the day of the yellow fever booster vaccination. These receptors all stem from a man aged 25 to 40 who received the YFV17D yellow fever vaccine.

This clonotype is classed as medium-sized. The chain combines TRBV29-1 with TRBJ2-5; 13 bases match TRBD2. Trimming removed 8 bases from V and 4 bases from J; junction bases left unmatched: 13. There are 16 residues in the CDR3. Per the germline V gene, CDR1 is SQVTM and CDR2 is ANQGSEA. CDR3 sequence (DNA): TGCAGCCCTTCCGGGACTAGCGGGACTGAGGGAGAGACCCAGTACTTC. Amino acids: CSPSGTSGTEGETQYF.

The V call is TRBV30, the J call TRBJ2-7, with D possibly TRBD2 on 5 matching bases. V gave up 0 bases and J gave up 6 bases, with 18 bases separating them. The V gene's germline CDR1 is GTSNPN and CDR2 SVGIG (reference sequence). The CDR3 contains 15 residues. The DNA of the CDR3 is TGTGCCTGGAGTGTTTTGGGAGAAAAATGGAGCGAGCAGTACTTC. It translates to CAWSVLGEKWSEQYF.

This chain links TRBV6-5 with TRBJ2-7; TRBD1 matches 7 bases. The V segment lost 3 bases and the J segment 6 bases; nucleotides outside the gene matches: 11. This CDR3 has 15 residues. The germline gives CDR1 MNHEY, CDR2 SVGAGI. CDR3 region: CASSYSWDRLFEQYF. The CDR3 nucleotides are TGTGCCAGCAGTTATTCCTGGGACAGACTCTTCGAGCAGTACTTC.

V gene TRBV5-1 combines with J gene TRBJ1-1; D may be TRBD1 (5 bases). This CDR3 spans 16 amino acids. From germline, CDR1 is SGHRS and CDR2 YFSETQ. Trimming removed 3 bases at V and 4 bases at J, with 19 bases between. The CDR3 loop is CASSWGPLDLSTEAFF. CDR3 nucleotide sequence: TGCGCCAGCAGCTGGGGCCCCTTGGACCTGAGCACTGAAGCTTTCTTT. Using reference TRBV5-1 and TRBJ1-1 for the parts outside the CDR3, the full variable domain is KAGVTQTPRYLIKTRGQQVTLSCSPISGHRSVSWYQQTPGQGLQFLFEYFSETQRNKGNFPGRFSGRQFSNSRSEMNVSTLELGDSALYLCASSWGPLDLSTEAFFGQGTRLTVV.

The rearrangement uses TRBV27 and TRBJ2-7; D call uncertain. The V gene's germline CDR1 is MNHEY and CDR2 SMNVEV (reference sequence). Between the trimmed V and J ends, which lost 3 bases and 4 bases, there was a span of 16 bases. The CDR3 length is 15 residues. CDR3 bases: TGTGCCAGCAGTTTCTCCCCCACCCTTGCATACGAGCAGTACTTC. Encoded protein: CASSFSPTLAYEQYF.

DNA for the CDR3: TGTGCCAGCAGCCCCATGGTGGGAGAGGCCAAAAACATTCAGTACTTC. Translation: CASSPMVGEAKNIQYF. The chain links TRBV7-2 to TRBJ2-4; maybe TRBD2 (5 bases). The CDR3 length is 16 residues. The germline V gene encodes CDR1 SGHTA and CDR2 FQGNSA. Trimming removed 5 bases from V and 1 base from J, with 15 bases in between.

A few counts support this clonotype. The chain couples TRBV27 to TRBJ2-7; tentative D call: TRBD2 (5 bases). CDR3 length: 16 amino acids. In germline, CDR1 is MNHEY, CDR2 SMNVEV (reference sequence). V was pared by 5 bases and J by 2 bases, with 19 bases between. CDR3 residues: CASSPNLGRWPYEQYF. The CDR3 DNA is TGTGCCAGCAGTCCCAACCTGGGGAGATGGCCCTACGAGCAGTACTTC.

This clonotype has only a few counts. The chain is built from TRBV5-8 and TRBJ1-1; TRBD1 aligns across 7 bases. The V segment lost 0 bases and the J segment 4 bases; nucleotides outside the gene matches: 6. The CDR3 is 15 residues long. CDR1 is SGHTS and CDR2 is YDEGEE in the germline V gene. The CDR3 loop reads CASSLVAGGFTEAFF. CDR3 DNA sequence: TGTGCCAGCAGCTTGGTCGCAGGGGGTTTCACTGAAGCTTTCTTT.

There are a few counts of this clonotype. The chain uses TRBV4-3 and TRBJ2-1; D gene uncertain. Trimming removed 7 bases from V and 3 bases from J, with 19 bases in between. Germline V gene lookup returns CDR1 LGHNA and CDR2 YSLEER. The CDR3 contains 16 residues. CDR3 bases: TGCGCCAGCACCCCCACCCCCCGCGGCGGCTACAATGAGCAGTTCTTC. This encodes CASTPTPRGGYNEQFF.

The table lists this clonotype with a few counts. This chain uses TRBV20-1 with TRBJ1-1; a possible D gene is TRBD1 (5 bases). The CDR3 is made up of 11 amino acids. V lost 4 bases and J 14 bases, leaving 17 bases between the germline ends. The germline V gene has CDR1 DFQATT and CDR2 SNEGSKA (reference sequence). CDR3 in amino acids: CSANLIGVGFF. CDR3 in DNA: TGCAGTGCTAACCTCATAGGGGTCGGATTCTTT.

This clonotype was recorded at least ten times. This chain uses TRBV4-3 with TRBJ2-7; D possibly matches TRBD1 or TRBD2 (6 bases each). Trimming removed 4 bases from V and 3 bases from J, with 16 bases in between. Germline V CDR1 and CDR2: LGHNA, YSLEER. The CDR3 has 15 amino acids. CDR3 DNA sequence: TGCGCCAGCAGCCTTAGGGGGGAGGCTTTCTACGAGCAGTACTTC. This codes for CASSLRGEAFYEQYF.

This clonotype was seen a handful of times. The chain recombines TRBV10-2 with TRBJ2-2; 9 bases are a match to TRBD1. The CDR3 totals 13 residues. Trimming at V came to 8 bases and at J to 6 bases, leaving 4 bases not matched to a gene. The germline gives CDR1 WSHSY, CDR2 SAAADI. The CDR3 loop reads CASEQGAPGELFF. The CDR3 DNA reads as TGCGCCAGCGAACAGGGGGCGCCCGGGGAGCTGTTTTTT.

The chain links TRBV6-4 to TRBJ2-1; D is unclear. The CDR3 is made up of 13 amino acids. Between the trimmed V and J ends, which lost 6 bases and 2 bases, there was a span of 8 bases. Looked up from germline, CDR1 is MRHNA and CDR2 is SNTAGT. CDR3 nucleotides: TGTGCCAGCAGCCGAGTCCCCTACAATGAGCAGTTCTTC. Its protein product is CASSRVPYNEQFF.

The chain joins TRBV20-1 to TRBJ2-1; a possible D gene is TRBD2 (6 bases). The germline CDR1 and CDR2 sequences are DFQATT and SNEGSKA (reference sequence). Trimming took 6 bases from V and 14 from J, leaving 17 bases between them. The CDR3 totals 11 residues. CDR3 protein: CSALAWHMEFF. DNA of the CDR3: TGCAGTGCCCTAGCGTGGCACATGGAGTTCTTC.

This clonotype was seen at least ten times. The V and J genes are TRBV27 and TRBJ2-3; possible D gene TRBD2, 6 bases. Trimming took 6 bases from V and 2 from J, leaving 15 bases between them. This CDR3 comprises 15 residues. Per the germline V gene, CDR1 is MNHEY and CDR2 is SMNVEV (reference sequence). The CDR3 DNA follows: TGTGCCAGCAGCACCGGGACTCTATCCACAGATACGCAGTATTTT. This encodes CASSTGTLSTDTQYF.

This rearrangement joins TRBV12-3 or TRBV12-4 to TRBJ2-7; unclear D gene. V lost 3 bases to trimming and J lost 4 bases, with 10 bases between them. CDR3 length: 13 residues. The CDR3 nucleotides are TGTGCCAGCAGTTTTAATATCGGGTACGAGCAGTACTTC. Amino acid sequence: CASSFNIGYEQYF.

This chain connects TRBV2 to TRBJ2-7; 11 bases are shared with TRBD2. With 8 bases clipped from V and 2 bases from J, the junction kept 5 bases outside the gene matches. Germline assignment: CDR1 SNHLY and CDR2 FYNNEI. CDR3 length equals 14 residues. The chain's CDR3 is CASLGTSGTYEQYF. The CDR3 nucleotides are TGTGCCAGCTTAGGGACTAGCGGAACCTACGAGCAGTACTTC.

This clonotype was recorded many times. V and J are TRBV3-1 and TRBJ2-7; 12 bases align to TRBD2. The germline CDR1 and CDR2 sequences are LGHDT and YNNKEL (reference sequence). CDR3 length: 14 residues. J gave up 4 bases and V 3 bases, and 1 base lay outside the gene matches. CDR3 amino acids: CASSQTSGSYEQYF. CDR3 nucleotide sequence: TGTGCCAGCAGCCAGACTAGCGGGAGTTACGAGCAGTACTTC.